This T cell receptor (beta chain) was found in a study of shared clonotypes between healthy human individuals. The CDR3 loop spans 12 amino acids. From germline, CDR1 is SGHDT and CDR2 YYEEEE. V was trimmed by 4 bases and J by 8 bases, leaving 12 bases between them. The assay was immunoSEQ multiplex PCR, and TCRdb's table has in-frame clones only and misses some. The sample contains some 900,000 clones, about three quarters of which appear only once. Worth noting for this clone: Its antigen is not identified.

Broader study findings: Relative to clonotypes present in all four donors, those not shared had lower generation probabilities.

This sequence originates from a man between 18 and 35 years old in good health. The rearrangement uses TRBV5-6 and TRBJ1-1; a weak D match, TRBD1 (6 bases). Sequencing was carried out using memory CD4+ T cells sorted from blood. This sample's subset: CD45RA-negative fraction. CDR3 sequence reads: CASSLGQGEAFF. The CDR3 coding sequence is TGTGCCAGCAGCCTTGGGCAGGGGGAAGCTTTCTTT.